Listed below are T cell receptor beta chains from one sample, sequenced in a study of patients and donors after allogeneic stem cell transplantation. Via MiXCR, TCRdb re-called the RT-PCR reads, giving one row per CDR3 protein. Of 400,000 to 450,000 distinct CDR3 sequences listed, around 16% are singletons. Sequencing was carried out using blood, either unsorted or a sorted T cell fraction (not recorded which). All receptors come from a human donor who was either an allogeneic HSCT recipient or a stem cell or donor lymphocyte infusion donor (not recorded which). It is not recorded whose cells these are; they may come from a transplant donor. CDR3s include the opening cysteine and the closing phenylalanine or tryptophan. Fields, in order: J gene, V gene, clone size, CDR3 protein. Only some rows state a clone size, as once, few, many or a class for expanded clones.

J: TRBJ2-5; V: TRBV6-5; size: few; CDR3: CASSYPAGGVETQYF
J: TRBJ2-1; V: TRBV5-8; size: few; CDR3: CASSLSVSNEQFF
J: TRBJ1-4; V: TRBV7-6; size: few; CDR3: CASSHNRGPGEKLFF
J: TRBJ1-2; V: TRBV3-1; size: few; CDR3: CASSSRGYGYTF
J: TRBJ2-1; V: TRBV12-3/TRBV12-4; size: many; CDR3: CASRKGLAGLNEQFF
J: TRBJ1-1; V: TRBV9; size: .; CDR3: CASSVGPDRTEAFF
J: TRBJ2-6; V: TRBV20-1; size: few; CDR3: CSARDMFQGTGANVLTF
J: TRBJ2-3; V: TRBV25-1; size: .; CDR3: CASSDTTGQDTQYF
J: TRBJ2-7; V: TRBV3-1; size: .; CDR3: CASSQDGRRTYEQYF
J: TRBJ2-1; V: TRBV12-3/TRBV12-4; size: few; CDR3: CASTSGTSVYEQFF
J: TRBJ2-7; V: TRBV2; size: few; CDR3: CASSVTGVHEQYF
J: TRBJ2-7; V: TRBV6-5; size: .; CDR3: CASSYSETGGSYEQYF
J: TRBJ2-7; V: TRBV12-3/TRBV12-4; size: .; CDR3: CASSTSFGGEQYF
J: TRBJ1-1; V: TRBV7-9; size: .; CDR3: CASSLVSTEAFF
J: TRBJ1-1; V: TRBV6-1; size: .; CDR3: CASSAAARAFF
J: TRBJ1-1; V: TRBV7-3; size: .; CDR3: CASSERGGPPTEAFF
J: TRBJ2-7; V: TRBV5-1; size: many; CDR3: CASSLHGTHEQYF
J: TRBJ2-7; V: TRBV2; size: .; CDR3: CASSAPPGLAGFSYEQYF
J: TRBJ1-3; V: TRBV5-1; size: many; CDR3: CASSPKGIAGNTIYF
J: TRBJ2-2; V: TRBV27; size: many; CDR3: CASSFGGLNTGELFF
J: TRBJ1-1; V: TRBV20-1; size: .; CDR3: CSADRSNTEAFF
J: TRBJ1-6; V: TRBV6-1; size: .; CDR3: CASSRKSNNSPLHF
J: TRBJ2-7; V: TRBV5-1; size: many; CDR3: CASSFGTGGYEQYF